These 27 T cell receptor beta chains were sequenced from one sample in a study of CD8+CD57+ T cells in acquired aplastic anemia. For CDR3 and TCR beta VDJ profiling, genomic DNA was the template used. MiXCR was run by TCRdb on the reads, yielding one entry per CDR3 protein. The table has about 130,000 distinct CDR3 sequences, about half seen once. Sequenced: sorted CD4+, CD8+, or CD8+CD57+ T cells (not recorded which) from PBMCs. Receptors were obtained from a human donor in good health, serving as a control.

This clonotype was detected many times. This rearrangement joins TRBV6-5 to TRBJ1-2; D unresolved. The V gene lost 4 bases and the J gene lost 8 bases, with 14 bases spanning the gap. The CDR3 consists of 13 residues. Germline V gives CDR1 MNHEY, CDR2 SVGAGI. The CDR3 spells CASSSGSPLGYTF. As DNA, the CDR3 is TGTGCCAGCAGTTCCGGGTCTCCGTTGGGCTACACCTTC.

Many counts were recorded for this clonotype. The chain combines TRBV6-1 with TRBJ1-2; TRBD1 agrees at 7 bases. CDR3 size: 15 residues. The V and J ends lost 6 bases and 4 bases, in that order; junction bases with no gene match: 11. Germline assignment: CDR1 MNHNS and CDR2 SASEGT. The CDR3 loop is CASRTNRGYSYGYTF. In nucleotides, the CDR3 is TGTGCCAGCAGAACCAACAGGGGATATAGCTATGGCTACACCTTC.

The V gene is TRBV29-1, the J gene TRBJ1-5; 9 nucleotides line up with TRBD1. The J segment lost 3 bases and the V segment lost 4 bases, leaving 7 bases of the junction unmatched. Germline loops: CDR1 SQVTM, CDR2 ANQGSEA. The CDR3 has 15 amino acids. CDR3 loop: CSVATGGGTNQPQHF. CDR3 bases: TGCAGCGTTGCGACAGGGGGTGGGACCAATCAGCCCCAGCATTTT.

This clonotype was seen at least ten times. The chain recombines TRBV19 with TRBJ1-1, with 9 bases fitting TRBD1. Germline CDR1 reads LNHDA; CDR2 reads SQIVND (reference sequence). This CDR3 is built from 15 residues. V dropped 8 bases and J dropped 3; count of bases not matched to a gene: 10. The CDR3 region is CASRTGGIKDTEAFF. The CDR3 DNA sequence: TGTGCCAGTCGAACAGGGGGCATTAAGGACACTGAAGCTTTCTTT.

This clonotype was found many times. The gene calls are TRBV6-5 and TRBJ2-3; D tentatively fits TRBD1 or TRBD2 (6 bases each). The V end lost 6 bases, the J end lost 3 bases, and 16 bases lay between the germline ends. This CDR3 spans 15 amino acids. From germline, CDR1 is MNHEY and CDR2 SVGAGI. CDR3 residues: CASRYRAGLTDTQYF. As DNA, the CDR3 is TGTGCCAGCAGGTACAGGGCGGGGTTAACAGATACGCAGTATTTT.

V usage is TRBV7-2 and J usage is TRBJ2-1; weak D call: TRBD1 (5 bases). This CDR3 comprises 13 residues. Trimming cost V 0 bases and J 8 bases, with 8 bases left between them. CDR1 and CDR2 (germline): SGHTA, FQGNSA. In nucleotides, the CDR3 is TGTGCCAGCAGCTTAGCCAGGGTGGATGAGCAGTTCTTC. It yields the protein CASSLARVDEQFF.

The chain links TRBV7-3 to TRBJ2-2, with D possibly TRBD1 on 5 matching bases. V lost 5 bases to trimming and J lost 2 bases, with 15 bases between them. This CDR3 is 16 amino acids long. Germline V gene lookup returns CDR1 SGHTA and CDR2 FQGTGA. Here the CDR3 DNA reads TGTGCCAGCAGCCAAAACATGCAGGGTAACACCGGGGAGCTGTTTTTT. This encodes CASSQNMQGNTGELFF.

This clonotype was seen once. The CDR3, as DNA: TGTGCCAGTAAAAGAGCGAGGGGCATCGACTTAAGCACCGGGGAGCTGTTTTTT. This codes for CASKRARGIDLSTGELFF. The V call is TRBV19, the J call TRBJ2-2, with D perhaps TRBD1 or TRBD2 (5 bases each). Germline V gene lookup returns CDR1 LNHDA and CDR2 SQIVND (reference sequence). V was cut by 7 bases and J by 4 bases, with 25 bases left in between. CDR3 size: 18 residues. Combining the CDR3 with reference TRBV19 and TRBJ2-2 gives the whole variable domain DGGITQSPKYLFRKEGQNVTLSCEQNLNHDAMYWYRQDPGQGLRLIYYSQIVNDFQKGDIAEGYSVSREKKESFPLTVTSAQKNPTAFYLCASKRARGIDLSTGELFFGEGSRLTVL.

This sequence joins TRBV7-2 and TRBJ1-1; no firm D call. Trimming took off 0 bases at V and 0 bases at J, with 8 bases between the two ends. The CDR3 is 15 amino acids. Per the germline V gene, CDR1 is SGHTA and CDR2 is FQGNSA. Here the CDR3 reads CASSLALGMNTEAFF. CDR3 coding DNA: TGTGCCAGCAGCTTAGCACTGGGGATGAACACTGAAGCTTTCTTT.

The chain is built from TRBV2 and TRBJ1-2; 8 bases fit TRBD1. The J segment lost 4 bases and the V segment lost 4 bases, leaving 2 bases of the junction unmatched. The CDR3 spans 13 residues. The V gene's germline CDR1 is SNHLY and CDR2 FYNNEI. The CDR3 is CASSVGTGYGYTF. CDR3 nucleotides: TGTGCCAGCAGTGTAGGGACAGGCTATGGCTACACCTTC.

This clonotype has a count of ten or more. This rearrangement joins TRBV20-1 to TRBJ1-1, with unresolved D. V gave up 6 bases and J gave up 3 bases, with 14 bases separating them. This CDR3 region has 13 residues. From germline, CDR1 is DFQATT and CDR2 SNEGSKA (reference sequence). The CDR3: CSAPRVPDTEAFF. For the CDR3, the DNA is TGCAGTGCACCCCGGGTCCCGGACACTGAAGCTTTCTTT.

This chain links TRBV20-1 with TRBJ1-5; TRBD1 matches 9 bases. The CDR3 extends over 17 amino acids. Germline V gives CDR1 DFQATT, CDR2 SNEGSKA (reference sequence). V shed 1 base and J 4 bases; nucleotides not matched to a gene: 11. The CDR3 bases are TGCAGTGCTAGAGCAAATAGTAGGACAGGGGTGAATCAGCCCCAGCATTTT. It yields the protein CSARANSRTGVNQPQHF.

The chain employs TRBV7-6 and TRBJ2-7; 10 bases agree with TRBD1. Germline trimming cut 5 bases from V and 2 bases from J; bases unmatched to any gene: 3. This CDR3 spans 14 amino acids. Germline V gives CDR1 SGHVS, CDR2 FNYEAQ. The CDR3 nucleotides are TGTGCCAGCAGCGTCGGACAGGGGGCCTACGAGCAGTACTTC. Its protein product is CASSVGQGAYEQYF.

V and J are TRBV12-3 or TRBV12-4 and TRBJ2-1; TRBD2 aligns across 12 bases. This CDR3 is 15 amino acids long. With V trimmed by 7 bases and J by 4 bases, 5 bases remained unmatched. CDR3 nucleotides: TGTGCCAGCATCCTTGGGACTAGCGGGTACAATGAGCAGTTCTTC. Translating it yields CASILGTSGYNEQFF.

This clonotype has a count of ten or more. The chain carries TRBV15 and TRBJ1-1, with D possibly TRBD1 on 5 matching bases. CDR1 is LNHNV and CDR2 is YYDKDF in the germline V gene (reference sequence). The CDR3 length is 14 residues. Trimming stripped 1 base from V and 1 base from J, with 7 bases between. CDR3 region: CATSRGTPNTEAFF. Here the CDR3 DNA reads TGTGCCACCAGCAGAGGGACACCGAACACTGAAGCTTTCTTT.

This clonotype was counted ten times or more. V gene TRBV12-3 or TRBV12-4 combines with J gene TRBJ2-3; 11 bases fit TRBD2. The junction had 9 bases not matched to a gene; V was cut back by 4 bases and J by 6 bases. This CDR3 is built from 16 residues. The CDR3 sequence: CASSSNSGGAGDTQYF. Written as DNA, the CDR3 is TGTGCCAGCAGTTCCAATAGCGGGGGGGCCGGGGATACGCAGTATTTT.

The J gene is TRBJ1-1, the V gene TRBV20-1, with D tentatively TRBD1 (5 bases). This CDR3 region has 13 residues. V gave up 2 bases and J gave up 7 bases, with 14 bases separating them. Germline loops: CDR1 DFQATT, CDR2 SNEGSKA (reference sequence). CDR3 residues: CSARTWDGGEAFF. The CDR3 DNA sequence: TGCAGTGCTAGAACTTGGGACGGCGGTGAAGCTTTCTTT.

This clonotype was detected many times. The chain uses TRBV12-3 or TRBV12-4 and TRBJ1-6; D remains unclear. This CDR3 contains 18 residues. The ends were cut back, 7 bases at V and 1 base at J, with 20 bases in the middle. In DNA, the CDR3 is TGTGCCAGCACCCAAGCTTTGGGGATGGGATCCTATAATTCACCCCTCCACTTT. Translation: CASTQALGMGSYNSPLHF.

The chain recombines TRBV7-2 with TRBJ1-2; maybe TRBD1 (5 bases). From germline, CDR1 is SGHTA and CDR2 FQGNSA. This CDR3 region has 12 residues. The germline V and J ends were trimmed by 2 bases and 5 bases, with 6 bases remaining between them. The CDR3 DNA reads TGTGCCAGCAGCTTACAGGGTTATGGCTACACCTTC. It codes for CASSLQGYGYTF.

This clonotype was found many times. The rearrangement links TRBV20-1 to TRBJ2-5, with D possibly TRBD2 on 5 matching bases. V was shortened by 2 bases and J by 5 bases, with 21 bases between the two germline ends. The CDR3 loop spans 16 amino acids. CDR1 is DFQATT, CDR2 SNEGSKA, per germline (reference sequence). The CDR3 nucleotides are TGCAGTGCTAGAATTGGGAGTGCCTTAGTGAAGGAGACCCAGTACTTC. This encodes CSARIGSALVKETQYF.

This clonotype was observed a handful of times. The chain has TRBV7-2 and TRBJ2-7; no clear D gene. The CDR3 loop spans 12 amino acids. Germline CDR1 and CDR2: SGHTA and FQGNSA. Trimming pared 0 bases from V and 7 bases from J, leaving 7 bases between. The CDR3 loop reads CASSLALREQYF. CDR3 DNA sequence: TGTGCCAGCAGCTTAGCGCTGAGGGAGCAGTACTTC.

This clonotype was recorded a few times. The chain joins TRBV2 to TRBJ1-5; no clear D gene. There are 16 residues in the CDR3. Trimming cost V 1 base and J 3 bases, with 13 bases left between them. Per the germline V gene, CDR1 is SNHLY and CDR2 is FYNNEI. The CDR3 region has the DNA TGTGCCAGCAGTGAAGGAGGCAGAAGCAACAATCAGCCCCAGCATTTT. Amino acid sequence: CASSEGGRSNNQPQHF.

Of note for this clonotype: A junction end diverges from the germline sequence, so it may reflect a read error. The chain has TRBV15 and TRBJ1-3; possible D gene TRBD1, 6 bases. This CDR3 contains 15 residues. Germline CDR1 and CDR2: LNHNV and YYDKDF (reference sequence). Here the CDR3 reads CATSRERQDRDTIYF. CDR3 bases: TGTGCCACCAGCAGAGAACGACAGGATAGAGACACCATATACTTT.

This clonotype was observed a handful of times. The gene calls are TRBV20-1 and TRBJ2-1; 9 nucleotides align to TRBD1. The CDR3 has 14 residues. The germline V gene encodes CDR1 DFQATT and CDR2 SNEGSKA (reference sequence). The trim removed 6 bases at V and 4 bases at J, leaving 7 bases unmatched. CDR3 DNA sequence: TGCAGTGCGGTTTCGGGACAGGGTTACAATGAGCAGTTCTTC. Translation: CSAVSGQGYNEQFF.

The CDR3 DNA reads as TGCAGTGCTGTAGCGGGGGGGTTCTTTGTTACAGAGACCCAGTACTTC. Its translation is CSAVAGGFFVTETQYF. The rearrangement links TRBV20-1 to TRBJ2-5, with 11 bases fitting TRBD2. This CDR3 spans 16 amino acids. The germline gives CDR1 DFQATT, CDR2 SNEGSKA (reference sequence). V was pared by 5 bases and J by 4 bases, with 12 bases of the junction left unmatched.

This clonotype was counted many times. The chain recombines TRBV7-2 with TRBJ2-1; TRBD1 might be the D (5 bases). The CDR3 runs 13 residues. Germline V gene sequence: CDR1 SGHTA, CDR2 FQGNSA. V was trimmed by 2 bases and J by 4 bases, leaving 6 bases between them. In nucleotides, the CDR3 is TGTGCCAGCAGCTTAACAGGTTACAATGAGCAGTTCTTC. Translating it yields CASSLTGYNEQFF. Supplemented by reference TRBV7-2 and TRBJ2-1, the full variable domain reads GAGVSQSPSNKVTEKGKDVELRCDPISGHTALYWYRQSLGQGLEFLIYFQGNSAPDKSGLPSDRFSAERTGGSVSTLTIQRTQQEDSAVYLCASSLTGYNEQFFGPGTRLTVL.

The chain carries TRBV15 and TRBJ2-1; D is unresolved. The ends were cut back, 1 base at V and 11 bases at J, with 3 bases in the middle. Germline V gives CDR1 LNHNV, CDR2 YYDKDF (reference sequence). The CDR3 loop spans 10 amino acids. DNA of the CDR3: TGTGCCACCAGCAGAGTAAAGCAGTTCTTC. Translated: CATSRVKQFF.